The 26 T cell receptor beta chains given below trace back to one sample, sequenced in a study of blood T cell repertoires in COVID-19. TCRdb's table, derived via immunoSEQ multiplex PCR, lists solely in-frame clones and lacks some. The sample contains about 290,000 clones, around 92% of which appear only once. Source material: peripheral blood. Receptor source: a woman younger than 45 with COVID-19, enrolled during active disease.

The chain carries TRBV2 and TRBJ2-5; 8 bases map to TRBD1. Germline CDR1 reads SNHLY; CDR2 reads FYNNEI. The CDR3 has 14 residues. Trimming took 2 bases from V and 1 from J; bases not matched to a gene: 0. The CDR3 spells CASSEQGAQETQYF. CDR3 coding DNA: TGTGCCAGCAGTGAACAGGGGGCCCAAGAGACCCAGTACTTC.

Here the CDR3 reads CASSPPGGGSGNTIYF. The CDR3 bases are TGTGCCAGCAGCCCTCCCGGGGGGGGCTCTGGAAACACCATATATTTT. The V gene is TRBV28, the J gene TRBJ1-3; D may be TRBD1 (5 bases). Trimming cost V 6 bases and J 0 bases, with 15 bases left between them. Looked up from germline, CDR1 is MDHEN and CDR2 is SYDVKM. CDR3 length: 16 residues.

The rearrangement joins TRBV12-5 to TRBJ2-5; no firm D call. V shed 4 bases and J shed 0 bases, with 12 bases lying between them. The CDR3 is 15 amino acids. CDR1 is LGHNT, CDR2 FRNRAP, per germline. Here the CDR3 reads CASGSGLFDQETQYF. The DNA for the CDR3 is TGTGCTAGTGGTTCGGGTCTATTCGACCAAGAGACCCAGTACTTC.

V and J are TRBV7-2 and TRBJ2-3, with D possibly being TRBD1 (6 bases). Germline-derived CDR1 and CDR2 are SGHTA and FQGNSA. Trimming removed 6 bases from V and 6 bases from J, with 19 bases in between. The CDR3 has 15 residues. The CDR3 sequence is CASRPWGPGFDTQYF. The CDR3 nucleotides are TGTGCCAGCAGGCCTTGGGGGCCGGGCTTCGATACGCAGTATTTT. The full variable domain, with the rest looked up from reference TRBV7-2 and TRBJ2-3, is GAGVSQSPSNKVTEKGKDVELRCDPISGHTALYWYRQSLGQGLEFLIYFQGNSAPDKSGLPSDRFSAERTGGSVSTLTIQRTQQEDSAVYLCASRPWGPGFDTQYFGPGTRLTVL.

CDR3 nucleotides: TGCGCCAGCAGCTCCGGGACAGGGAGCTATGGCTACACCTTC. The encoded protein is CASSSGTGSYGYTF. V usage is TRBV5-1 and J usage is TRBJ1-2, with TRBD1 matching over 9 bases. J was trimmed by 4 bases and V by 3 bases; bases with no gene match: 4. Germline-derived CDR1 and CDR2 are SGHRS and YFSETQ. This CDR3 spans 14 amino acids. The full variable domain, its missing parts supplied by reference TRBV5-1 and TRBJ1-2, is KAGVTQTPRYLIKTRGQQVTLSCSPISGHRSVSWYQQTPGQGLQFLFEYFSETQRNKGNFPGRFSGRQFSNSRSEMNVSTLELGDSALYLCASSSGTGSYGYTFGSGTRLTVV.

This chain joins TRBV11-3 and TRBJ2-2, with a tentative D call TRBD2 (6 bases). The CDR3 runs to 17 residues. Trimming shortened V by 5 bases and J by 4 bases, and 20 bases separated the two germline ends. Looked up from germline, CDR1 is SGHNT and CDR2 is YENEEA. The DNA for the CDR3 is TGTGCCAGCAGCCGGGGGTGGGGAGGAGTGGGCACCGGGGAGCTGTTTTTT. This sequence encodes CASSRGWGGVGTGELFF.

The chain is built from TRBV6-5 and TRBJ2-2; 8 bases line up with TRBD1. This CDR3 comprises 14 residues. The junction had 8 bases not matched to a gene; V was cut back by 10 bases and J by 4 bases. In germline, CDR1 is MNHEY, CDR2 SVGAGI. The CDR3 loop is CATSQGAFTGELFF. Written as DNA, the CDR3 is TGTGCCACCTCTCAGGGGGCGTTCACCGGGGAGCTGTTTTTT.

This clone occurred once. The CDR3 nucleotides are TGTGCCAGTAGTATAGATGCGACTAGTTTCCTTTTGCGGGAGCAGTTCTTC. The encoded protein is CASSIDATSFLLREQFF. The chain is built from TRBV19 and TRBJ2-1, with D perhaps matching TRBD2 (6 bases). The CDR3 loop spans 17 amino acids. V was clipped by 0 bases and J by 10 bases, with 22 bases between them. Per the germline V gene, CDR1 is LNHDA and CDR2 is SQIVND (reference sequence).

The chain has TRBV2 and TRBJ1-1; no definite D call. Trimming took off 6 bases at V and 11 bases at J, with 10 bases between the two ends. The CDR3 runs 10 residues. Germline CDR1 is SNHLY and CDR2 is FYNNEI. CDR3: CASRRHEAFF. Written as DNA, the CDR3 is TGTGCCAGCAGAAGACATGAGGCTTTCTTT.

The chain employs TRBV30 and TRBJ1-5; D ambiguous. Germline CDR1 GTSNPN, CDR2 SVGIG (reference sequence). Trimming pared 2 bases from V and 6 bases from J, leaving 8 bases between. The CDR3 runs to 12 residues. The CDR3 sequence is CAWSQIIQPQHF. CDR3 nucleotides: TGTGCCTGGAGTCAAATCATTCAGCCCCAGCATTTT.

The J gene is TRBJ2-5, the V gene TRBV9, with 11 bases fitting TRBD1. The trim removed 2 bases at V and 4 bases at J, leaving 4 bases unmatched. CDR1 and CDR2 from the germline V gene are SGDLS and YYNGEE. The CDR3 extends over 15 amino acids. This CDR3 reads CASSVRDRGAETQYF. Written as DNA, the CDR3 is TGTGCCAGCAGCGTCCGGGACAGGGGGGCAGAGACCCAGTACTTC.

V and J are TRBV5-5 and TRBJ1-2, with 8 bases that match TRBD1. Trimming removed 7 bases from V and 2 bases from J; junction bases left unmatched: 10. Germline V gene lookup returns CDR1 SGHKS and CDR2 YYEKEE (reference sequence). This CDR3 has 15 residues. The CDR3 loop reads CASDAGGRGNYGYTF. The CDR3 DNA sequence: TGTGCCAGCGATGCAGGGGGCAGGGGGAACTATGGCTACACCTTC.

The CDR3 DNA reads TGTGCCAGCAGCCGAGACAGGGGCACTGAAGCTTTCTTT. Translation gives CASSRDRGTEAFF. V gene TRBV28 combines with J gene TRBJ1-1, with TRBD1 matching over 8 bases. This CDR3 has 13 amino acids. V trimming: 6 bases; J trimming: 4 bases; junction bases outside the gene matches: 4. CDR1 and CDR2 (germline): MDHEN, SYDVKM.

The chain couples TRBV7-2 to TRBJ2-3; TRBD2 aligns across 7 bases. J was trimmed by 2 bases and V by 5 bases; bases with no gene match: 4. Looked up from germline, CDR1 is SGHTA and CDR2 is FQGNSA. This CDR3 has 14 residues. DNA for the CDR3: TGTGCCAGCAGCCCGGGACTAAACACAGATACGCAGTATTTT. It specifies CASSPGLNTDTQYF.

This rearrangement joins TRBV7-9 to TRBJ1-6; possibly TRBD1 for D (5 bases). V lost 0 bases and J 6 bases, leaving 12 bases between the germline ends. Germline V gene lookup returns CDR1 SEHNR and CDR2 FQNEAQ (reference sequence). CDR3 length: 16 amino acids. CDR3 in amino acids: CASSLARGGSNSPLHF. CDR3 sequence (DNA): TGTGCCAGCAGCTTAGCGCGGGGGGGAAGTAATTCACCCCTCCACTTT.

This chain links TRBV7-6 with TRBJ2-7; TRBD1 matches at 7 bases. The CDR3 consists of 14 residues. Germline V gene lookup returns CDR1 SGHVS and CDR2 FNYEAQ. Trimming cost V 3 bases and J 3 bases; bases outside gene matches: 5. CDR3: CASSLDHRGYEQYF. The CDR3 DNA sequence: TGTGCCAGCAGCTTGGACCACAGGGGCTACGAGCAGTACTTC.

This clone was seen only a few times. This chain joins TRBV6-5 and TRBJ1-2; D perhaps matches TRBD1 (5 bases). Trimming stripped 6 bases from V and 4 bases from J, with 12 bases between. Germline V CDR1 and CDR2: MNHEY, SVGAGI. The CDR3 covers 13 residues. The CDR3 DNA follows: TGTGCCAGCAGGGGTCGACAGCCCTATGGCTACACCTTC. Its protein is CASRGRQPYGYTF.

CDR3 loop: CASSLELRTKGYGYTF. CDR3 in DNA: TGTGCCAGCAGCTTAGAGTTGAGGACTAAAGGCTATGGCTACACCTTC. The V call is TRBV7-8, the J call TRBJ1-2, with unresolved D. Looked up from germline, CDR1 is SGHVS and CDR2 is FQNEAQ. CDR3 length: 16 amino acids. Trimming pared 1 base from V and 4 bases from J, leaving 16 bases between. The full variable domain, in which reference TRBV7-8 and TRBJ1-2 provide the parts outside the CDR3, is GAGVSQSPRYKVAKRGQDVALRCDPISGHVSLFWYQQALGQGPEFLTYFQNEAQLDKSGLPSDRFFAERPEGSVSTLKIQRTQQEDSAVYLCASSLELRTKGYGYTFGSGTRLTVV.

The rearrangement uses TRBV9 and TRBJ2-1; maybe TRBD1 (5 bases). With 3 bases removed from V and 12 bases from J, the gap between germline ends came to 7 bases. The CDR3 contains 10 residues. Germline CDR1 and CDR2: SGDLS and YYNGEE. The CDR3: CASSAGMQFF. CDR3 nucleotides: TGTGCCAGCAGCGCAGGGATGCAGTTCTTC. The full variable domain, its missing parts supplied by reference TRBV9 and TRBJ2-1, is DSGVTQTPKHLITATGQRVTLRCSPRSGDLSVYWYQQSLDQGLQFLIQYYNGEERAKGNILERFSAQQFPDLHSELNLSSLELGDSALYFCASSAGMQFFGPGTRLTVL.

The chain joins TRBV27 to TRBJ1-2; 7 bases align to TRBD1. Trimming cost V 5 bases and J 8 bases; bases outside gene matches: 8. Germline lookup yields CDR1 MNHEY and CDR2 SMNVEV (reference sequence). The CDR3 spans 13 residues. The CDR3 DNA sequence: TGTGCCAGCAGTAACTATGGACAGGACGGCTACACCTTC. Protein product: CASSNYGQDGYTF.

CDR3 nucleotide sequence: TGTGCCAGCAGCCGGGACAGGTCTTTAGGCTACACCTTC. Its translation: CASSRDRSLGYTF. The V gene is TRBV14, the J gene TRBJ1-2; TRBD1 matches 8 bases. The germline V gene has CDR1 SGHDN and CDR2 FVKESK. This CDR3 spans 13 amino acids. V lost 4 bases, J lost 8 bases, and 6 bases stayed unmatched.

The chain couples TRBV5-1 to TRBJ2-2, with 7 nucleotides matching TRBD2. The CDR3 contains 18 residues. The J segment lost 8 bases and the V segment lost 0 bases, leaving 16 bases of the junction unmatched. Looked up from germline, CDR1 is SGHRS and CDR2 is YFSETQ. CDR3 DNA: TGCGCCAGCAGCTTGGTATGGCCTCCCGCGGGGGAGGTGGGGGAGCTGTTTTTT. Translation gives CASSLVWPPAGEVGELFF.

This sequence joins TRBV3-1 (or the pseudogene TRBV3-2) and TRBJ1-2; the D gene is possibly TRBD1 (5 bases). The CDR3 is 17 amino acids. Germline CDR1 is LGHDT and CDR2 is YNNKEL (reference sequence). Trimming took off 0 bases at V and 3 bases at J, with 17 bases between the two ends. CDR3 sequence (DNA): TGTGCCAGCAGCCAAGATTCGCGGACACCCTATTACTATGGCTACACCTTC. Translated, it gives CASSQDSRTPYYYGYTF.

The genes are TRBV5-1 and TRBJ2-2, with D maybe TRBD1 (6 bases). The CDR3 consists of 16 residues. The germline V and J ends were trimmed by 1 base and 5 bases, with 15 bases remaining between them. The V gene's germline CDR1 is SGHRS and CDR2 YFSETQ. The CDR3, as DNA: TGCGCCAGCAGCTTGAGACAGGTTTCAGTGACCGGGGAGCTGTTTTTT. Amino acids: CASSLRQVSVTGELFF.

This chain links TRBV28 with TRBJ2-1; 8 nucleotides align to TRBD1. The CDR3 spans 14 residues. Germline trimming cut 7 bases from V and 8 bases from J; bases unmatched to any gene: 10. In germline, CDR1 is MDHEN, CDR2 SYDVKM. CDR3 protein: CASIPGRGLDEQFF. CDR3 bases: TGTGCCAGCATCCCCGGCAGGGGGCTGGATGAGCAGTTCTTC.

A single count supports this clone. V is TRBV5-4 and J is TRBJ1-2; D call uncertain. Germline CDR1 and CDR2: SGHNT and YYREEE (reference sequence). The CDR3 runs to 13 residues. The V end was cut by 0 bases, the J end by 1 base, with 4 bases between. As DNA, the CDR3 is TGTGCCAGCAGCTTGGATAATAACTATGGCTACACCTTC. Protein sequence: CASSLDNNYGYTF.